This T cell receptor beta chain was profiled in a study of control samples from healthy donors and cancer patients. This table comes from immunoSEQ multiplex PCR, and its TCRdb copy is limited to in-frame clones, with some not included. The repertoire consists of about 130,000 clones, with around nine tenths occurring once and the leading ten covering 2.5% to 3%. The CDR3 contains 16 residues. Looked up from germline, CDR1 is LNHNV and CDR2 is YYDKDF (reference sequence). J was trimmed by 2 bases and V by 4 bases; bases with no gene match: 9. The sequenced sample consisted of blood. The chain employs TRBV15 and TRBJ2-3, with TRBD1 identical over 7 bases. The receptor was isolated from a man in his forties in good health. The DNA of the CDR3 is TGTGCCACCAGCACCTACCGGGACAGACCCACAGATACGCAGTATTTT. The encoded protein is CATSTYRDRPTDTQYF.